These 32 T cell receptor beta chains share one sample of origin, sequenced in a study of T cell repertoires in cytomegalovirus infection. The antigens these receptors bind are not known. One entry per CDR3 protein, called by TCRdb with MiXCR from the reads. The sample records about 310,000 distinct CDR3 sequences, 25% being singletons. Here the sequenced sample was cultured PBMCs, taken from culture after CMV antigen stimulation. Receptors were obtained from a human donor in good health (CMV status not recorded). Some clones in this sample may be carry-over from other donors' samples.

This clonotype was observed a handful of times. The rearrangement links TRBV7-9 to TRBJ2-3, with 7 bases matching TRBD2. CDR3 length equals 15 residues. The V and J ends lost 5 bases and 8 bases, in that order; junction bases with no gene match: 13. The germline V gene has CDR1 SEHNR and CDR2 FQNEAQ (reference sequence). CDR3 loop: CASSRGGGGQFTQYF. The CDR3 region has the DNA TGTGCCAGCAGCCGGGGCGGCGGGGGTCAATTTACGCAGTATTTT.

This clonotype was recorded once. This chain links TRBV6-1 with TRBJ2-3; D gene uncertain. The end of the DNA fits TRBJ1-5 better, so the J call may be wrong. The CDR3 is made up of 15 amino acids. CDR1 is MNHNS, CDR2 SASEGT, per germline. CDR3: CASSRLVDPRDTQHF. For the CDR3, the DNA is TGTGCCAGCAGTCGACTAGTAGACCCTCGAGATACGCAGCATTTT.

This clonotype has a count of ten or more. This chain links TRBV6-2 or TRBV6-3 with TRBJ2-2; possible D gene TRBD2, 5 bases. Germline V lookup: CDR1 MNHEY, CDR2 SVGEGT. The CDR3 runs 14 residues. Between the trimmed V and J ends, which lost 6 bases and 1 base, there was a span of 9 bases. DNA of the CDR3: TGTGCCAGCAGACGGACTCAGAACACCGGGGAGCTGTTTTTT. It encodes CASRRTQNTGELFF.

This clonotype was counted at least ten times. V and J are TRBV7-3 and TRBJ1-1; TRBD1 might be the D (5 bases). Germline V CDR1 and CDR2: SGHTA, FQGTGA. V lost 5 bases and J lost 2, with 9 bases in between. CDR3 length: 13 amino acids. In DNA, the CDR3 is TGTGCCAGCAGCGAGACAGCAAACACTGAAGCTTTCTTT. Protein: CASSETANTEAFF.

This clonotype showed up just a few times. The gene calls are TRBV12-5 and TRBJ1-1; unclear D gene. The germline V gene encodes CDR1 LGHNT and CDR2 FRNRAP. Trimming took off 1 base at V and 3 bases at J, with 9 bases between the two ends. The CDR3 consists of 14 residues. Here the CDR3 reads CASGLDTAYTEAFF. The CDR3 DNA reads TGTGCTAGTGGTTTGGATACAGCCTACACTGAAGCTTTCTTT.

This clonotype was seen a handful of times. V usage is TRBV7-2 and J usage is TRBJ1-4, with TRBD1 as a possible D gene (6 bases). V dropped 5 bases and J dropped 7 bases, with 20 bases sitting between them. The CDR3 is made up of 16 amino acids. CDR1 SGHTA and CDR2 FQGNSA come from the germline V gene. For the CDR3, the DNA is TGTGCCAGCAGCCCCATAGGCAGGGGAATCAGTGAAAAACTGTTTTTT. Protein sequence: CASSPIGRGISEKLFF.

This clonotype appeared many times. This chain connects TRBV14 to TRBJ1-1; D gene ambiguous. V was trimmed by 4 bases and J by 2 bases, leaving 11 bases between them. The CDR3 sequence is 14 residues long. Germline loops: CDR1 SGHDN, CDR2 FVKESK. The CDR3 nucleotides read TGTGCCAGCAGCCCTTTGCTGTATAACACTGAAGCTTTCTTT. It specifies CASSPLLYNTEAFF.

This clonotype was seen a handful of times. This sequence joins TRBV28 and TRBJ1-1; 9 nucleotides line up with TRBD1. Germline CDR1 is MDHEN and CDR2 is SYDVKM. This CDR3 is built from 15 residues. The V gene end was trimmed by 7 bases and the J gene end by 2 bases; junction bases not matched to a gene: 8. The chain's CDR3 is CASIPPGQGNTEAFF. The CDR3 nucleotides are TGTGCCAGCATTCCACCGGGACAGGGAAACACTGAAGCTTTCTTT.

This clonotype was observed a handful of times. This chain joins TRBV24-1 and TRBJ2-1; the D call may be TRBD1 or TRBD2 (5 bases each). V lost 1 base and J 8 bases, leaving 11 bases between the germline ends. The V gene's germline CDR1 is KGHDR and CDR2 SFDVKD. The CDR3 totals 14 residues. The CDR3: CATSDFGTGHEQFF. CDR3 bases: TGTGCCACCAGTGATTTTGGGACCGGACATGAGCAGTTCTTC.

The V call is TRBV5-6, the J call TRBJ2-5; D uncertain. Germline CDR1 is SGHDT and CDR2 is YYEEEE. With 3 bases removed from V and 5 bases from J, the gap between germline ends came to 17 bases. The CDR3 covers 15 residues. The CDR3 loop is CASSSRRGQEETQYF. For the CDR3, the DNA is TGTGCCAGCAGCTCCCGGCGCGGCCAAGAGGAGACCCAGTACTTC.

This chain joins TRBV7-6 and TRBJ1-1; D uncertain. The CDR3 sequence is 15 residues long. Deletions cut 5 bases from V and 0 bases from J, with 13 bases between. Germline assignment: CDR1 SGHVS and CDR2 FNYEAQ. CDR3 DNA: TGTGCCAGCAGCCCCACCGGAGGACTGAACACTGAAGCTTTCTTT. Its protein is CASSPTGGLNTEAFF.

The rearrangement joins TRBV11-2 to TRBJ1-3; 8 nucleotides align to TRBD1. Per the germline V gene, CDR1 is SGHAT and CDR2 is FQNNGV. This CDR3 has 16 residues. The V segment lost 5 bases and the J segment 4 bases; nucleotides outside the gene matches: 10. The CDR3 region has the DNA TGTGCCAGCAGCAGTGACAGGGGTATAGGCGGAAACACCATATATTTT. It encodes CASSSDRGIGGNTIYF.

This clonotype was seen a few times. This rearrangement joins TRBV10-3 to TRBJ2-1; D remains ambiguous. Germline CDR1 and CDR2: ENHRY and SYGVKD. The CDR3 is 11 amino acids. With 6 bases removed from V and 12 bases from J, the gap between germline ends came to 12 bases. The CDR3 region has the DNA TGTGCCATCAGCCTCATGGCCCCGCAGTTCTTC. Its translation is CAISLMAPQFF.

The rearrangement links TRBV20-1 to TRBJ1-5, with TRBD1 as a possible D gene (5 bases). This CDR3 contains 13 residues. Germline CDR1 reads DFQATT; CDR2 reads SNEGSKA (reference sequence). Trimming took off 2 bases at V and 7 bases at J, with 12 bases between the two ends. CDR3 sequence reads: CSARQGRDQPQHF. CDR3 in DNA: TGCAGTGCTAGACAGGGAAGAGACCAGCCCCAGCATTTT.

This clonotype appeared a few times. The V gene is TRBV7-2, the J gene TRBJ2-5; either TRBD1 or TRBD2 may fit D (6 bases each). Per the germline V gene, CDR1 is SGHTA and CDR2 is FQGNSA. V shed 2 bases and J shed 4 bases, with 14 bases lying between them. The CDR3 spans 15 residues. CDR3 loop: CASSLMRGETETQYF. In DNA, the CDR3 is TGTGCCAGCAGCTTAATGAGGGGGGAGACAGAGACCCAGTACTTC.

The chain has TRBV20-1 and TRBJ2-5; 10 bases match TRBD2. From germline, CDR1 is DFQATT and CDR2 SNEGSKA (reference sequence). After removal of 1 base from V and 4 bases from J, the junction contained 0 bases not matched to a gene. This CDR3 comprises 13 residues. This CDR3 reads CSARVAGGETQYF. The CDR3 DNA reads TGCAGTGCTAGAGTAGCGGGAGGAGAGACCCAGTACTTC.

CDR3 residues: CASGFETTTNEKLFF. The CDR3 DNA reads as TGTGCCAGCGGATTCGAAACCACAACTAATGAAAAACTGTTTTTT. The chain is built from TRBV7-3 and TRBJ1-4; D gene ambiguous. This CDR3 has 15 amino acids. The V and J ends lost 8 bases and 0 bases respectively, with 13 bases between them. Germline V gene sequence: CDR1 SGHTA, CDR2 FQGTGA.

This clonotype has just one count. The rearrangement joins TRBV27 to TRBJ2-5; D perhaps matches TRBD1 (5 bases). The germline V and J ends were trimmed by 2 bases and 7 bases, with 11 bases remaining between them. Germline V CDR1 and CDR2: MNHEY, SMNVEV (reference sequence). The CDR3 consists of 13 residues. In nucleotides, the CDR3 is TGTGCCAGCAGTTTAACCAGGGTGGGGACCCAGTACTTC. It codes for CASSLTRVGTQYF.

This clonotype was seen ten or more times. The gene calls are TRBV15 and TRBJ2-5; 12 bases agree with TRBD2. The germline gives CDR1 LNHNV, CDR2 YYDKDF (reference sequence). This CDR3 has 17 amino acids. J gave up 2 bases and V 1 base, and 5 bases lay outside the gene matches. The CDR3 sequence is CATSRGLTSGSQETQYF. CDR3 sequence (DNA): TGTGCCACCAGCAGAGGTTTGACTAGCGGGAGTCAAGAGACCCAGTACTTC.

This clonotype was seen repeatedly, ten times or more. The chain couples TRBV7-2 to TRBJ2-1, with 15 positions matching TRBD2. The CDR3 consists of 17 residues. In germline, CDR1 is SGHTA, CDR2 FQGNSA. V gave up 10 bases and J gave up 8 bases; unmatched junction bases: 15. CDR3 sequence (DNA): TGTGCCACGTCGGGACTAGCGGGAGGTTCCTCTTTGGATGAGCAGTTCTTC. Translated: CATSGLAGGSSLDEQFF.

The V gene is TRBV4-1, the J gene TRBJ2-5; 12 bases are shared with TRBD1. The junction had 11 bases not matched to a gene; V was cut back by 1 base and J by 2 bases. The CDR3 covers 19 residues. Germline lookup yields CDR1 MGHRA and CDR2 YSYEKL. DNA of the CDR3: TGCGCCAGCAGCCAAGTCCCGCCCGGGACAGGGGGCTTTCAAGAGACCCAGTACTTC. Translating gives CASSQVPPGTGGFQETQYF.

This clonotype was observed at least ten times. The J gene is TRBJ2-3, the V gene TRBV7-2; TRBD2 agrees at 7 bases. CDR3 size: 18 residues. Germline CDR1 and CDR2: SGHTA and FQGNSA. J gave up 8 bases and V 2 bases, and 19 bases lay outside the gene matches. The CDR3 nucleotides read TGTGCCAGCAGCTTATTTTTCGCGGGAGAGGCTGGATTGGGTACGCAGTATTTT. Translation: CASSLFFAGEAGLGTQYF.

The chain links TRBV14 to TRBJ2-7; 7 bases agree with TRBD2. CDR1 is SGHDN and CDR2 is FVKESK in the germline V gene. This CDR3 has 14 amino acids. V dropped 1 base and J dropped 5; count of bases not matched to a gene: 5. Here the CDR3 DNA reads TGTGCCAGCAGCCAAGGGGGCGGGAGCAACGAGCAGTACGTC. This encodes CASSQGGGSNEQYV.

This clonotype was seen at least ten times. The rearrangement joins TRBV6-5 to TRBJ2-1; D gene unclear. Trimming pared 2 bases from V and 7 bases from J, leaving 3 bases between. The length of the CDR3 is 11 residues. Germline CDR1 MNHEY, CDR2 SVGAGI. This CDR3 is CASSYENEQFF. The CDR3 region has the DNA TGTGCCAGCAGTTACGAAAATGAGCAGTTCTTC.

The sample holds a few counts of this clonotype. This rearrangement joins TRBV6-5 to TRBJ2-1; D remains ambiguous. The V gene lost 2 bases and the J gene lost 3 bases, with 8 bases spanning the gap. The CDR3 runs to 14 residues. Per germline, CDR1 MNHEY and CDR2 SVGAGI. The CDR3 coding sequence is TGTGCCAGCAGTTACGATTGGGTCTACAATGAGCAGTTCTTC. Amino acids: CASSYDWVYNEQFF.

The J gene is TRBJ2-7, the V gene TRBV15; possibly TRBD1 for D (5 bases). Trimming cost V 2 bases and J 2 bases, with 7 bases left between them. Germline V gene lookup returns CDR1 LNHNV and CDR2 YYDKDF (reference sequence). The CDR3 is 13 residues long. The DNA for the CDR3 is TGTGCCACCAGCAGATGGGGCACCTACGAGCAGTACGTC. Translation: CATSRWGTYEQYV.

This chain uses TRBV20-1 with TRBJ2-7; D may be TRBD1 (6 bases). CDR3 length: 12 amino acids. V was shortened by 4 bases and J by 3 bases, with 10 bases between the two germline ends. CDR1 is DFQATT, CDR2 SNEGSKA, per germline (reference sequence). The CDR3, as DNA: TGCAGTGCTAAGGGGACACTCTACGAGCAGTACGTC. Amino acid sequence: CSAKGTLYEQYV.

This clonotype was seen a few times. This rearrangement joins TRBV6-5 to TRBJ1-3, with D possibly TRBD1 on 5 matching bases. The CDR3 is made up of 16 amino acids. Germline V lookup: CDR1 MNHEY, CDR2 SVGAGI. The ends were cut back, 0 bases at V and 2 bases at J, with 11 bases in the middle. The CDR3 DNA reads as TGTGCCAGCAGTTACTCAGGGGCCTACCCTGGAAACACCATATATTTT. It specifies CASSYSGAYPGNTIYF.

The rearrangement uses TRBV4-3 and TRBJ1-2; 7 positions agree with TRBD1. This CDR3 region has 15 residues. Trimming cost V 0 bases and J 3 bases; bases outside gene matches: 4. CDR1 LGHNA and CDR2 YSLEER come from the germline V gene. This chain's CDR3 is CASSQETGKDYGYTF. CDR3 coding DNA: TGCGCCAGCAGCCAAGAGACAGGGAAGGACTATGGCTACACCTTC.

The chain couples TRBV4-3 to TRBJ2-1; D unresolved. Germline CDR1 LGHNA, CDR2 YSLEER. V was shortened by 1 base and J by 7 bases, with 11 bases between the two germline ends. CDR3 length: 14 residues. The CDR3 loop is CASSQGITQNEQFF. The CDR3 region has the DNA TGCGCCAGCAGCCAAGGAATTACACAGAATGAGCAGTTCTTC.

This clonotype was recorded a few times. The DNA of the CDR3 is TGTGCCAGCAAGAGCTCCGGGGCCAACGTCCTGACTTTC. Its protein is CASKSSGANVLTF. The genes are TRBV6-6 and TRBJ2-6, with D uncertain. Trimming left V 7 bases short and J 4 bases short, with 8 bases between. The CDR3 runs to 13 residues. CDR1 is MNHNY and CDR2 is SVGAGI in the germline V gene (reference sequence).

On this clonotype: No conserved phenylalanine or tryptophan ends this CDR3, so it is likely a read error. It is unclear where the CDR3 begins or ends on the DNA, so no DNA is shown, and the CDR3 is as TCRdb lists it. The CDR3: CASSLLPPGYD. J is TRBJ1-6 and V is TRBV28; TRBD1 is the table's D call and was not checked against the DNA. Germline-derived CDR1 and CDR2 are MDHEN and SYDVKM. The CDR3 extends over 11 residues, inclusive of both ends.